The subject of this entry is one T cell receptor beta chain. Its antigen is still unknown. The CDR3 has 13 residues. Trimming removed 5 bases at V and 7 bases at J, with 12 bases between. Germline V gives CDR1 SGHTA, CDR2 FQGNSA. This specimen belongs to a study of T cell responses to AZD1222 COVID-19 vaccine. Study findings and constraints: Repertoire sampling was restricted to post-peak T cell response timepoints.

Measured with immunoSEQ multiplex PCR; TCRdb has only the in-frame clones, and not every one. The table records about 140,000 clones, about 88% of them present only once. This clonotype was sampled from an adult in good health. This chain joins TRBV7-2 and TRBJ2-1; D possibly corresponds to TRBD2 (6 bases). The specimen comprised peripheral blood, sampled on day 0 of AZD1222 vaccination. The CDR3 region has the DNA TGTGCCAGCAGCGCGGGACGGTGGAATGAGCAGTTCTTC. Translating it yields CASSAGRWNEQFF.